One sample yielded the 22 T cell receptor beta chains listed below, sequenced in a study of shared clonotypes between healthy human individuals (TCRdb year 2020). The method was the immunoSEQ multiplex PCR assay. TCRdb limited this immuneACCESS table to in-frame rearrangements with V and J called. A share of clones is missing; checked studies link under half to unresolved V genes, and the rest is unexplained. The sample table contains about 1 million clones; only one count was recorded for around 74% of them. Roughly 1.4% of the sample comes from the top ten. The source material was memory CD4+ T cells sorted from blood. Reading the label with the study, this specimen's cell subset or site is: CD45RA-negative fraction. Receptors originate from a man aged 18 to 29 in good health.

The rearrangement joins TRBV14 to TRBJ2-1; D unclear. V lost 1 base to trimming and J lost 9 bases, with 10 bases between them. This CDR3 comprises 13 residues. The germline gives CDR1 SGHDN, CDR2 FVKESK. The CDR3, as DNA: TGTGCCAGCAGCCAAGTAGAGAGGCTTGAGCAGTTCTTC. This encodes CASSQVERLEQFF. The whole variable domain, filled in from reference TRBV14 and TRBJ2-1, reads EAGVTQFPSHSVIEKGQTVTLRCDPISGHDNLYWYRRVMGKEIKFLLHFVKESKQDESGMPNNRFLAERTGGTYSTLKVQPAELEDSGVYFCASSQVERLEQFFGPGTRLTVL.

This clone was found many times. The rearrangement joins TRBV19 to TRBJ2-3; 7 positions agree with TRBD1. Germline values: CDR1 LNHDA, CDR2 SQIVND (reference sequence). Germline trimming cut 5 bases from V and 3 bases from J; bases unmatched to any gene: 8. The CDR3 is made up of 15 amino acids. The CDR3 nucleotides read TGTGCCAGTAGTGCACGACAGGGTTCGACAGATACGCAGTATTTT. It encodes CASSARQGSTDTQYF.

Only one count was recorded for this clone. The gene calls are TRBV27 and TRBJ1-1; 8 nucleotides align to TRBD1. This CDR3 region has 14 residues. The germline gives CDR1 MNHEY, CDR2 SMNVEV (reference sequence). V lost 5 bases, J lost 1 base, and 3 bases stayed unmatched. Here the CDR3 reads CASSAGTGNTEAFF. DNA of the CDR3: TGTGCCAGCAGTGCGGGGACAGGGAACACTGAAGCTTTCTTT.

The chain recombines TRBV6-6 with TRBJ1-5; D may be TRBD1 (6 bases). Germline CDR1 MNHNY, CDR2 SVGAGI (reference sequence). Trimming shortened V by 6 bases and J by 2 bases, and 14 bases separated the two germline ends. CDR3 size: 15 residues. In DNA, the CDR3 is TGTGCCAGCAGCAGACAGGAACTAGGCAATCAGCCCCAGCATTTT. Its translation is CASSRQELGNQPQHF.

This chain links TRBV7-2 with TRBJ2-7; 7 bases align to TRBD1. Germline V gene data show CDR1 as SGHTA and CDR2 as FQGNSA. The CDR3 extends over 15 amino acids. Trimming removed 4 bases from V and 2 bases from J; junction bases left unmatched: 8. The CDR3 DNA reads as TGTGCCAGCAGCTCGACAGGGCTTGGGACCTACGAGCAGTACTTC. It yields the protein CASSSTGLGTYEQYF.

The V and J genes are TRBV6-1 and TRBJ2-7, with 8 bases fitting TRBD1. The CDR3 spans 15 residues. Germline V gene data show CDR1 as MNHNS and CDR2 as SASEGT. Trimming at V came to 2 bases and at J to 5 bases, leaving 8 bases not matched to a gene. CDR3 sequence (DNA): TGTGCCAGCAGTGAATGGAGAGACAGGGGCGACGAGCAGTACTTC. Amino acid sequence: CASSEWRDRGDEQYF.

This chain uses TRBV7-2 with TRBJ2-3; D gene ambiguous. The germline gives CDR1 SGHTA, CDR2 FQGNSA. Trimming shortened V by 1 base and J by 7 bases, and 12 bases separated the two germline ends. The CDR3 runs 14 residues. Here the CDR3 DNA reads TGTGCCAGCAGCTTAGGGGGTGAGGTACATACGCAGTATTTT. Residues: CASSLGGEVHTQYF.

V usage is TRBV7-8 and J usage is TRBJ1-6; D gene uncertain. This CDR3 spans 18 amino acids. Germline values: CDR1 SGHVS, CDR2 FQNEAQ. Trimming removed 5 bases at V and 0 bases at J, with 17 bases between. CDR3 sequence: CASSPRGGLSSYNSPLHF. In DNA form, the CDR3 reads TGTGCCAGCAGCCCCCGAGGAGGCCTAAGCTCCTATAATTCACCCCTCCACTTT.

The rearrangement links TRBV19 to TRBJ2-3; D is perhaps TRBD1 (5 bases). The V gene's germline CDR1 is LNHDA and CDR2 SQIVND (reference sequence). V lost 7 bases, J lost 0 bases, and 11 bases lay in between. The CDR3 is 14 amino acids. Here the CDR3 reads CASTADRSTDTQYF. DNA of the CDR3: TGTGCCAGTACAGCCGACAGAAGCACAGATACGCAGTATTTT.

This rearrangement joins TRBV6-6 to TRBJ2-3; D could derive from TRBD1 or TRBD2 (5 bases each). V dropped 2 bases and J dropped 2 bases, with 8 bases sitting between them. CDR3 length: 14 residues. CDR1 is MNHNY and CDR2 is SVGAGI in the germline V gene (reference sequence). Written as DNA, the CDR3 is TGTGCCAGCAGTTACGAGGGGAACACAGATACGCAGTATTTT. This gives the protein CASSYEGNTDTQYF.

The chain couples TRBV7-3 to TRBJ1-5; the D gene is possibly TRBD1 (5 bases). Trimming removed 2 bases at V and 2 bases at J, with 10 bases between. From germline, CDR1 is SGHTA and CDR2 FQGTGA. The CDR3 length is 15 residues. This chain's CDR3 is CASSLEGGGNQPQHF. The CDR3 nucleotides are TGTGCCAGCAGCTTAGAGGGAGGGGGCAATCAGCCCCAGCATTTT.

The chain recombines TRBV2 with TRBJ1-4, with 9 nucleotides matching TRBD1. The V segment lost 8 bases and the J segment 6 bases; nucleotides outside the gene matches: 7. Per germline, CDR1 SNHLY and CDR2 FYNNEI. The CDR3 loop spans 14 amino acids. CDR3 sequence reads: CASGDRDGYEKLFF. CDR3 DNA sequence: TGTGCCAGCGGGGACAGGGATGGATATGAAAAACTGTTTTTT.

The chain recombines TRBV5-8 with TRBJ1-6, with D tentatively TRBD1 (6 bases). This CDR3 is built from 13 residues. The germline V gene has CDR1 SGHTS and CDR2 YDEGEE. Trimming took 0 bases from V and 9 from J, leaving 7 bases between them. CDR3 in amino acids: CASSLGRGSPLHF. CDR3 nucleotide sequence: TGTGCCAGCAGCTTGGGCAGGGGTTCACCCCTCCACTTT.

This clone was recorded only once. Additional DNA sequences in this sample encode the identical CDR3. This sequence joins TRBV7-2 and TRBJ2-7; D uncertain. CDR1 is SGHTA, CDR2 FQGNSA, per germline. The CDR3 has 13 amino acids. Trimming shortened V by 1 base and J by 0 bases, and 4 bases separated the two germline ends. CDR3 bases: TGTGCCAGCAGCTTAGAGAGCTCCTACGAGCAGTACTTC. It specifies CASSLESSYEQYF.

The chain links TRBV9 to TRBJ2-1; 10 positions agree with TRBD2. The germline V gene has CDR1 SGDLS and CDR2 YYNGEE. The J segment lost 0 bases and the V segment lost 3 bases, leaving 12 bases of the junction unmatched. The CDR3 spans 19 residues. The CDR3 DNA reads TGTGCCAGCAGCGGGGAAAAACTAGCGGGACCAAACTCCTACAATGAGCAGTTCTTC. Translation: CASSGEKLAGPNSYNEQFF.

About this clone: Other DNA sequences within the sample encode an identical CDR3. The rearrangement joins TRBV18 to TRBJ2-5; possibly TRBD1 or TRBD2 for D (6 bases each). Trimming removed 6 bases at V and 5 bases at J, with 13 bases between. The CDR3 is 13 amino acids. Germline CDR1 KGHSH, CDR2 LQKENI. CDR3 protein: CASSPGAQETQYF. DNA of the CDR3: TGTGCCAGCTCCCCGGGGGCCCAGGAGACCCAGTACTTC.

The CDR3 coding sequence is TGCGCCAGCAGCTTGACGGGGGGCCCCGAAACGCCCGAGCAGTACTTC. Protein product: CASSLTGGPETPEQYF. V gene TRBV5-1 combines with J gene TRBJ2-7; TRBD2 is a possible D gene (7 bases). The V and J ends lost 1 base and 6 bases respectively, with 20 bases between them. CDR3 length: 16 amino acids. CDR1 and CDR2 (germline): SGHRS, YFSETQ. Combining the CDR3 with reference TRBV5-1 and TRBJ2-7 gives the whole variable domain KAGVTQTPRYLIKTRGQQVTLSCSPISGHRSVSWYQQTPGQGLQFLFEYFSETQRNKGNFPGRFSGRQFSNSRSEMNVSTLELGDSALYLCASSLTGGPETPEQYFGPGTRLTVT.

The rearrangement joins TRBV7-9 to TRBJ2-3; D is undetermined. Germline-derived CDR1 and CDR2 are SEHNR and FQNEAQ (reference sequence). This CDR3 has 13 residues. V lost 4 bases and J lost 3, with 8 bases in between. CDR3 region: CASSYEGTDTQYF. The CDR3 DNA reads TGTGCCAGCAGCTACGAAGGAACAGATACGCAGTATTTT. Full variable domain (rest looked up from reference TRBV7-9 and TRBJ2-3): DTGVSQNPRHKITKRGQNVTFRCDPISEHNRLYWYRQTLGQGPEFLTYFQNEAQLEKSRLLSDRFSAERPKGSFSTLEIQRTEQGDSAMYLCASSYEGTDTQYFGPGTRLTVL.

This chain links TRBV6-6 with TRBJ1-2, with D perhaps matching TRBD1 (5 bases). Trimming pared 2 bases from V and 11 bases from J, leaving 12 bases between. Germline CDR1 and CDR2: MNHNY and SVGAGI (reference sequence). This CDR3 comprises 12 residues. In nucleotides, the CDR3 is TGTGCCAGCAGTTACGAGAGGGACGGTTACACCTTC. Its translation is CASSYERDGYTF.

This sequence joins TRBV12-5 and TRBJ2-7, with 7 bases matching TRBD1. The CDR3 is 16 amino acids. Germline V lookup: CDR1 LGHNT, CDR2 FRNRAP. Unmatched junction bases numbered 12, after V lost 5 bases and J lost 2 bases. For the CDR3, the DNA is TGTGCTAGTGGTCCGGAGGACAGGCAAAATGCCTACGAGCAGTACTTC. It specifies CASGPEDRQNAYEQYF.

This clone was seen only a few times. CDR3 protein: CASSPQNRDQGELFF. The CDR3 region has the DNA TGTGCCAGCTCACCGCAGAACAGGGATCAAGGGGAGCTGTTTTTT. J is TRBJ2-2 and V is TRBV18, with D tentatively TRBD1 (6 bases). The V end was cut by 3 bases, the J end by 8 bases, with 16 bases between. The CDR3 has 15 amino acids. Germline CDR1 is KGHSH and CDR2 is LQKENI.

This clone came up once. CDR3 sequence reads: CASSLLQGSYEQYF. The CDR3 nucleotides read TGTGCCAGCAGTTTACTACAAGGGTCCTACGAGCAGTACTTC. The chain uses TRBV28 and TRBJ2-7, with unresolved D. V lost 2 bases and J 1 base, leaving 9 bases between the germline ends. CDR1 is MDHEN and CDR2 is SYDVKM in the germline V gene. The CDR3 has 14 residues.